Below, 21 T cell receptor beta chains from the same sample are listed, as sequenced in a study of T cell responses to AZD1222 COVID-19 vaccine. Method: immunoSEQ multiplex PCR; TCRdb's copy keeps in-frame clones and lacks some. This repertoire shows 90,000 to 100,000 clones, approximately 90% found once; its top ten account for 2.8%. This specimen consisted of peripheral blood, obtained on day 0 of AZD1222 vaccination. The receptors were gathered from an adult in good health.

V and J are TRBV15 and TRBJ1-5; D remains ambiguous. Germline lookup yields CDR1 LNHNV and CDR2 YYDKDF (reference sequence). This CDR3 contains 13 residues. Trimming left V 1 base short and J 6 bases short, with 7 bases between. The DNA of the CDR3 is TGTGCCACCAGCAGAGCGAGGGCTCAGCCCCAGCATTTT. Its translation: CATSRARAQPQHF. Together with reference TRBV15 and TRBJ1-5, the CDR3 gives the full variable domain: DAMVIQNPRYQVTQFGKPVTLSCSQTLNHNVMYWYQQKSSQAPKLLFHYYDKDFNNEADTPDNFQSRRPNTSFCFLDIRSPGLGDTAMYLCATSRARAQPQHFGDGTRLSIL.

This clone has more than one count but fewer than ten. The rearrangement uses TRBV19 and TRBJ2-2, with TRBD1 matching 7 bases. V dropped 4 bases and J dropped 5; count of bases not matched to a gene: 7. This CDR3 is built from 15 residues. Germline CDR1 LNHDA, CDR2 SQIVND (reference sequence). This chain's CDR3 is CASSREGAGTGELFF. CDR3 sequence (DNA): TGTGCCAGTAGTAGAGAGGGGGCAGGGACCGGGGAGCTGTTTTTT. The complete variable domain, with remaining parts taken from reference TRBV19 and TRBJ2-2, reads DGGITQSPKYLFRKEGQNVTLSCEQNLNHDAMYWYRQDPGQGLRLIYYSQIVNDFQKGDIAEGYSVSREKKESFPLTVTSAQKNPTAFYLCASSREGAGTGELFFGEGSRLTVL.

This clone was recorded only once. The chain couples TRBV19 to TRBJ2-7; TRBD1 matches 9 bases. The CDR3 loop spans 15 amino acids. The trim removed 3 bases at V and 2 bases at J, leaving 5 bases unmatched. CDR1 and CDR2 from the germline V gene are LNHDA and SQIVND (reference sequence). The CDR3 nucleotides read TGTGCCAGTAGTATTTGGGACAGGGAACCCTACGAGCAGTACTTC. Translating gives CASSIWDREPYEQYF.

CDR3 in DNA: TGTGCCAGTAGTATGGGCAGGGGGCCGAGTTATAGCAATCAGCCCCAGCATTTT. Its translation is CASSMGRGPSYSNQPQHF. The chain couples TRBV19 to TRBJ1-5; 8 bases fit TRBD1. V trimming: 3 bases; J trimming: 0 bases; junction bases outside the gene matches: 10. The CDR3 spans 18 residues. Germline CDR1 reads LNHDA; CDR2 reads SQIVND (reference sequence).

The gene calls are TRBV18 and TRBJ2-1, with D possibly TRBD1 on 5 matching bases. CDR3 length: 17 residues. Per germline, CDR1 KGHSH and CDR2 LQKENI. The V end was cut by 6 bases, the J end by 4 bases, with 22 bases between. Here the CDR3 reads CASSFTGARQKYNEQFF. CDR3 DNA sequence: TGTGCCAGCTCGTTCACAGGTGCGAGACAAAAATACAATGAGCAGTTCTTC.

This sequence joins TRBV2 and TRBJ2-7; TRBD1 might be the D (6 bases). The CDR3 totals 14 residues. With 6 bases removed from V and 4 bases from J, the gap between germline ends came to 16 bases. From germline, CDR1 is SNHLY and CDR2 FYNNEI. CDR3 loop: CASRSSGTHYEQYF. CDR3 DNA: TGTGCCAGCAGGTCTTCCGGGACACATTACGAGCAGTACTTC.

This chain connects TRBV9 to TRBJ2-5; D not certain. The CDR3 runs 14 residues. Germline assignment: CDR1 SGDLS and CDR2 YYNGEE. The V gene lost 0 bases and the J gene lost 1 base, with 7 bases spanning the gap. The CDR3 region is CASSVGSVQETQYF. CDR3 coding DNA: TGTGCCAGCAGCGTAGGATCAGTCCAAGAGACCCAGTACTTC.

This chain connects TRBV28 to TRBJ1-2; D is undetermined. This CDR3 comprises 14 residues. The ends were cut back, 1 base at V and 7 bases at J, with 13 bases in the middle. Germline-derived CDR1 and CDR2 are MDHEN and SYDVKM. The CDR3 nucleotides read TGTGCCAGCAGTTTATTGCCCGGGGTTCCTGGCTACACCTTC. Its translation: CASSLLPGVPGYTF.

The table lists this clone with a count of one. The rearrangement joins TRBV13 to TRBJ2-3; D gene uncertain. Trimming took off 5 bases at V and 6 bases at J, with 15 bases between the two ends. The V gene's germline CDR1 is PRHDT and CDR2 FYEKMQ (reference sequence). This CDR3 spans 14 amino acids. This chain's CDR3 is CASSQQMRRDTQYF. CDR3 in DNA: TGTGCCAGCAGCCAACAGATGCGGCGGGATACGCAGTATTTT. The variable domain in full, with the rest retrieved from reference TRBV13 and TRBJ2-3, is AAGVIQSPRHLIKEKRETATLKCYPIPRHDTVYWYQQGPGQDPQFLISFYEKMQSDKGSIPDRFSAQQFSDYHSELNMSSLELGDSALYFCASSQQMRRDTQYFGPGTRLTVL.

The J gene is TRBJ2-7, the V gene TRBV5-8, with D perhaps being TRBD1 or TRBD2 (5 bases each). V was shortened by 4 bases and J by 3 bases, with 20 bases between the two germline ends. This CDR3 comprises 16 residues. The germline CDR1 and CDR2 sequences are SGHTS and YDEGEE. The CDR3 DNA follows: TGTGCCAGCAGCGCTCTACCGGGGCTTGGGGGCTACGAGCAGTACTTC. It yields the protein CASSALPGLGGYEQYF. Variable domain in full (rest from reference TRBV5-8 and TRBJ2-7): EAGVTQSPTHLIKTRGQQATLRCSPISGHTSVYWYQQALGLGLQFLLWYDEGEERNRGNFPPRFSGRQFPNYSSELNVNALELEDSALYLCASSALPGLGGYEQYFGPGTRLTVT.

The chain combines TRBV7-9 with TRBJ2-7; D is uncertain. V was shortened by 0 bases and J by 7 bases, with 16 bases between the two germline ends. This CDR3 spans 15 amino acids. Germline CDR1 and CDR2: SEHNR and FQNEAQ (reference sequence). The CDR3 is CASSLALRVPREQYF. The CDR3 DNA is TGTGCCAGCAGCTTAGCGCTTAGGGTTCCTCGAGAGCAGTACTTC.

CDR3 nucleotides: TGCAGCGTTGAAGACGGGACAGGAACTGATGGCTACACCTTC. It translates to CSVEDGTGTDGYTF. V is TRBV29-1 and J is TRBJ1-2; 8 nucleotides align to TRBD1. The length of the CDR3 is 14 residues. The V gene end was trimmed by 0 bases and the J gene end by 6 bases; junction bases not matched to a gene: 6. Germline V CDR1 and CDR2: SQVTM, ANQGSEA.

V is TRBV25-1 and J is TRBJ2-7; 7 bases align to TRBD2. CDR1 and CDR2 from the germline V gene are MGHDK and SYGVNS. This CDR3 region has 13 residues. V was clipped by 6 bases and J by 0 bases; unmatched bases: 2. The CDR3 DNA reads as TGTGCCAGCAGGCGGGGGAGCTCCTACGAGCAGTACTTC. Translated, it gives CASRRGSSYEQYF.

The V call is TRBV6-1, the J call TRBJ2-5, with D possibly TRBD1 on 6 matching bases. This CDR3 comprises 14 residues. CDR1 and CDR2 from the germline V gene are MNHNS and SASEGT. V lost 5 bases to trimming and J lost 1 base, with 11 bases between them. This CDR3 is CASSFDRSQETQYF. As DNA, the CDR3 is TGTGCCAGCAGTTTCGACAGGTCCCAAGAGACCCAGTACTTC.

The chain is built from TRBV9 and TRBJ2-2; tentative D call: TRBD2 (5 bases). The CDR3 loop spans 18 amino acids. Germline V gene sequence: CDR1 SGDLS, CDR2 YYNGEE. Trimming took off 0 bases at V and 4 bases at J, with 19 bases between the two ends. CDR3 amino acids: CASSVEIGRGPSTGELFF. As DNA, the CDR3 is TGTGCCAGCAGCGTAGAGATTGGGAGAGGTCCTTCCACCGGGGAGCTGTTTTTT. Together with reference TRBV9 and TRBJ2-2, the CDR3 gives the full variable domain: DSGVTQTPKHLITATGQRVTLRCSPRSGDLSVYWYQQSLDQGLQFLIQYYNGEERAKGNILERFSAQQFPDLHSELNLSSLELGDSALYFCASSVEIGRGPSTGELFFGEGSRLTVL.

This clone is labeled as medium-sized (0.01 to 0.1%). The rearrangement uses TRBV4-3 and TRBJ2-1; D is ambiguous. The length of the CDR3 is 13 residues. Trimming left V 0 bases short and J 6 bases short, with 6 bases between. Germline loops: CDR1 LGHNA, CDR2 YSLEER. The CDR3 sequence is CASSQDGVNEQFF. In DNA form, the CDR3 reads TGCGCCAGCAGCCAAGATGGCGTCAATGAGCAGTTCTTC.

The chain is built from TRBV6-2 or TRBV6-3 and TRBJ2-5; maybe TRBD1 (5 bases). CDR3 length equals 16 residues. The V end was cut by 4 bases, the J end by 1 base, with 16 bases between. Germline loops: CDR1 MNHEY, CDR2 SVGEGT. CDR3 protein: CASSSARASRQETQYF. For the CDR3, the DNA is TGTGCCAGCAGTTCTGCCAGGGCCTCCCGCCAAGAGACCCAGTACTTC.

The chain uses TRBV14 and TRBJ1-4; TRBD1 aligns across 7 bases. Trimming at V came to 7 bases and at J to 0 bases, leaving 11 bases not matched to a gene. The CDR3 spans 17 residues. CDR1 is SGHDN, CDR2 FVKESK, per germline. CDR3 sequence: CASTTRDRLATNEKLFF. Written as DNA, the CDR3 is TGTGCCAGCACAACCCGGGACAGACTTGCAACTAATGAAAAACTGTTTTTT.

This chain joins TRBV3-1 (or the pseudogene TRBV3-2) and TRBJ2-3; TRBD2 matches at 11 bases. J was trimmed by 3 bases and V by 4 bases; bases with no gene match: 3. CDR1 and CDR2 from the germline V gene are LGHDT and YNNKEL (reference sequence). The CDR3 sequence is 15 residues long. Here the CDR3 reads CASSLAGGPTDTQYF. CDR3 DNA: TGTGCCAGCAGCCTAGCGGGAGGGCCAACAGATACGCAGTATTTT.

The gene calls are TRBV19 and TRBJ2-7, with 11 bases aligning to TRBD1. V lost 3 bases and J lost 6; bases outside the gene matches: 4. This CDR3 has 14 amino acids. Germline V gives CDR1 LNHDA, CDR2 SQIVND (reference sequence). The CDR3 bases are TGTGCCAGTAGTATGGGACAGGGGGTCTTCGAGCAGTACTTC. Amino acid sequence: CASSMGQGVFEQYF.

The chain employs TRBV7-9 and TRBJ1-1, with 9 bases identical to TRBD1. Per germline, CDR1 SEHNR and CDR2 FQNEAQ (reference sequence). With V trimmed by 3 bases and J by 2 bases, 4 bases remained unmatched. The CDR3 length is 15 residues. In nucleotides, the CDR3 is TGTGCCAGCAGCTTTGTGGGACAGGGAAACACTGAAGCTTTCTTT. Encoded protein: CASSFVGQGNTEAFF.